Listed below are T cell receptor beta chains from one sample, sequenced in a study of tumor-infiltrating lymphocytes in primary liver carcinoma. TCRdb passed the multiplex PCR reads through MiXCR, listing each CDR3 protein once. The sample yields around 120,000 distinct CDR3 sequences, around two thirds seen once. The sample was liver tumor tissue from sampling region 1. The receptors shown here come from a woman aged 55-75 years with primary liver carcinoma and hepatitis B virus infection. Each CDR3 is given with its conserved first and last residue. The D gene is left open where the match is weak. Clone size is given for some rows only: seen once, a few or many times, or a class if the clone is expanded.

TRBV11-2	.	TRBJ2-7	.	CASSLVRDRQYF	TGTGCCAGCAGCTTGGTCCGTGACAGGCAGTACTTC
TRBV10-3	few	TRBJ2-1	.	CAIHRDSNNEQFF	TGTGCCATCCACCGGGACTCTAACAATGAGCAGTTCTTC
TRBV11-2	once	TRBJ2-5	TRBD2	CVSSPTGGKETQYF	TGTGTCAGCAGCCCCACGGGGGGGAAAGAGACTCAGTACTTC
TRBV11-2	.	TRBJ2-7	TRBD1	CVSSDHDRDDYELYF	TGTGTCAGCAGCGACCACGACAGGGACGACTACGAGCTGTACTTC
TRBV5-1	few	TRBJ2-1	.	CASSLQPGHNEQFF	TGCGCCAGCAGCTTGCAGCCAGGCCACAATGAGCAGTTCTTC
TRBV12-3/TRBV12-4	.	TRBJ2-5	TRBD2	CVSRTSSGTSGRRETHYF	TGTGTCAGCAGAACCTCTTCCGGGACTAGCGGGAGACGGGAGACCCATTACTTC
TRBV12-3/TRBV12-4	many	TRBJ1-1	.	CASSLRGTEAFF	TGTGCCAGCAGCCTCCGGGGTACTGAAGCTTTCTTT
TRBV7-8	.	TRBJ2-5	.	CASSSQGGVQETQYF	TGTGCCAGCAGCTCCCAGGGCGGTGTCCAAGAGACCCAGTACTTC
TRBV29-1	many	TRBJ2-5	TRBD2	CSVDGLAVALHQGTQYF	TGCAGCGTTGATGGGCTAGCGGTGGCGTTACACCAAGGGACCCAGTACTTC
TRBV10-3	.	TRBJ1-3	TRBD1	CAITSGTAGNTIYF	TGTGCCATCACCTCCGGGACAGCTGGAAACACCATATATTTT
TRBV11-2	.	TRBJ2-7	.	CASSLDPGADSHLHF	TGTGCCAGCAGCTTAGACCCGGGGGCCGATTCACACCTCCACTTC
TRBV7-3	.	TRBJ2-1	.	CASSLSRGEGYEQFF	TGTGCCAGCAGCTTAAGCAGGGGGGAGGGGTATGAGCAGTTCTTC
TRBV6-1	many	TRBJ2-7	.	CASSVGDSYEQYF	TGTGCCAGCAGCGTAGGGGACTCCTACGAGCAGTACTTC
TRBV6-5	.	TRBJ1-1	.	CASSYGQVNTQAFF	TGTGCTAGCAGTTATGGGCAGGTGAACACTCAAGCTTTCTTT
TRBV9	.	TRBJ2-3	TRBD2	CASSPPSGRPLTDTQYF	TGTGCCAGCAGCCCCCCTAGCGGGAGGCCCCTCACAGATACGCAGTATTTT
TRBV11-2	.	TRBJ1-1	.	CASSSLHPGTDAFF	TGTGCCAGCAGCTCACTTCATCCTGGCACTGATGCTTTCTTT
TRBV11-2	.	TRBJ2-4	.	CASSLGSVSTSYIQYF	TGTGCCAGTAGCTTAGGTAGCGTGAGCACCTCTTACATTCAGTACTTC
TRBV6-6	many	TRBJ1-2	.	CASSTGGGDGYTF	TGTGCCAGCAGTACGGGGGGTGGGGATGGCTACACCTTC
TRBV30	.	TRBJ2-7	.	CAWSEPRGEQYF	TGTGCCTGGAGTGAACCCCGAGGCGAGCAGTACTTC
TRBV11-1	.	TRBJ2-1	.	CASSLSVRGFDEQFF	TGTGCCAGCAGCTTATCGGTACGGGGGTTCGATGAACAGTTCTTC
TRBV11-2	.	TRBJ1-2	.	CASSLVATSGYTF	TGTGCCAGCAGCTTAGTAGCGACATCGGGCTACACGTTC
TRBV11-1	.	TRBJ2-5	.	CASNRGPGAQETQYF	TGCGCCAGCAACCGGGGACCAGGGGCCCAAGAGACCCAGTACTTC
TRBV5-1	.	TRBJ2-7	.	CASSLVRGAGEQYF	TGCGCCAGCAGCTTGGTCAGGGGAGCTGGCGAGCAGTACTTC
TRBV11-2	.	TRBJ2-2	.	CASSLEASVAGEPFF	TGTGCCAGCAGCTTAGAAGCTAGCGTGGCCGGGGAGCCGTTTTTC
TRBV11-3	.	TRBJ2-1	.	CASSLGNQGVEHFF	TGTGCCAGCAGCTTAGGTAACCAAGGAGTGGAGCACTTCTTC
TRBV5-4	few	TRBJ2-2	.	CASSTGQATTGELFF	TGTGCCAGCTCCACGGGGCAGGCCACAACCGGGGAGCTGTTTTTT
TRBV11-2	.	TRBJ2-3	.	CTSSMGLPTDTQYF	TGTACCAGCAGTATGGGGCTTCCCACAGATACACAGTATTTT
TRBV11-2	once	TRBJ2-1	.	CVSSLALMPFF	TGTGTCAGCAGCTTGGCTTTGATGCCATTCTTC
TRBV11-2	.	TRBJ2-7	TRBD2	CASSETGTSDYVQYF	TGTGCCAGCAGCGAGACCGGGACTAGCGACTACGTGCAGTACTTC
TRBV11-2	.	TRBJ2-3	.	CGSSLVGRADTQYF	TGTGGCAGCAGCTTAGTCGGTCGCGCAGATACGCAGTATTTT
TRBV6-1	many	TRBJ2-7	.	CASRPLGSSYEQYF	TGTGCCAGCAGGCCGTTAGGGAGCTCCTACGAGCAGTACTTC
TRBV13	many	TRBJ2-6	.	CASSFGARGREANVLTF	TGTGCCAGCAGCTTTGGCGCCCGGGGGCGAGAGGCCAACGTCCTGACTTTC
TRBV11-2	many	TRBJ2-5	.	CASSATRTEETQYF	TGTGCCAGCAGCGCCACCCGGACAGAAGAGACCCAGTACTTC
TRBV5-5	.	TRBJ2-7	TRBD1	CVSSPRQGRSYEQYF	TGTGTCAGCAGCCCGAGACAGGGGCGCTCCTACGAGCAGTACTTC
TRBV7-9	.	TRBJ2-7	.	CASSFWEKTTSEQYF	TGTGCCAGCAGCTTCTGGGAGAAGACAACTAGTGAGCAGTACTTC
TRBV10-3	.	TRBJ2-7	.	CAISESPTFSKTYEQYF	TGTGCCATCAGTGAGTCGCCTACTTTTTCTAAGACCTACGAGCAGTACTTC
TRBV11-2	.	TRBJ2-5	.	CASSFYICSARLSGGYQETQYF	.
TRBV29-1	.	TRBJ1-2	.	CSVDKGGYTF	TGCAGCGTGGACAAGGGTGGCTACACCTTT
TRBV7-9	.	TRBJ1-1	.	CASSFKDMNIEAFF	TGTGCCAGCAGCTTCAAGGACATGAACATTGAAGCTTTCTTT
TRBV5-1	.	TRBJ1-1	.	CATSRGDDTEAFF	TGCGCCACCTCCCGCGGTGACGACACTGAAGCTTTCTTT
TRBV11-2	.	TRBJ2-7	.	CTSSLWGPSYEQYF	TGTACCAGCAGTTTATGGGGTCCGTCCTACGAGCAGTACTTC
TRBV19	.	TRBJ1-1	TRBD1	CASSPGQGRGMNTEAFF	TGTGCCAGTAGTCCGGGACAGGGCAGAGGCATGAACACTGAAGCTTTCTTT
TRBV11-2	.	TRBJ1-2	.	CASSLSPLISYGYTF	TGTGCCAGCAGCTTAAGCCCCCTAATTAGCTATGGCTACACCTTC
TRBV6-1	few	TRBJ1-6	.	CASRGDILNSPPHF	TGTGCCAGCAGAGGGGACATCCTTAATTCACCCCCCCACTTT
TRBV7-2	few	TRBJ2-2	.	CASSFLGGDTGELFF	TGTGCCAGCAGCTTCCTAGGAGGGGACACCGGGGAGCTGTTTTTT
TRBV11-1	.	TRBJ2-2	.	CASSLEDHPSNTVELFF	TGTGCCAGCAGCTTAGAGGACCACCCCTCGAACACCGTGGAGCTGTTTTTT
TRBV28	many	TRBJ2-2	.	CASSLGAGGWTGELFF	TGTGCCAGCAGCCTTGGGGCAGGGGGGTGGACCGGGGAGCTGTTTTTT
TRBV11-2	medium-sized	TRBJ1-2	TRBD1	CASSGQGWGYTF	TGTGCCAGCAGCGGACAGGGCTGGGGCTACACCTTC
TRBV11-3	.	TRBJ2-7	.	CPSSYGYEQYF	TGTCCCAGCAGTTATGGATACGAGCAGTACTTC
TRBV6-1	many	TRBJ2-1	TRBD1	CASSEAPGTGGYEQFF	TGTGCCAGCAGTGAAGCGCCCGGGACAGGGGGCTATGAGCAGTTCTTC
TRBV5-1	.	TRBJ2-6	.	CASSLEGFGANVLTF	TGCGCCAGCAGCTTGGAAGGGTTTGGGGCCAACGTCCTGACTTTC
TRBV5-1	.	TRBJ2-2	.	CAGSLGQRSTGELFF	TGTGCCGGCAGCTTAGGACAGAGAAGCACCGGGGAGCTGTTTTTT
TRBV11-3	.	TRBJ2-5	.	CASSSDGSQETRYF	TGTGCCAGCAGCTCAGATGGGTCCCAAGAGACCCGGTACTTC
TRBV24-1	.	TRBJ2-2	.	CATSPATTSPGELFF	TGTGCCACCAGTCCGGCAACAACTAGCCCCGGGGAGCTGTTTTTT
TRBV7-8	.	TRBJ2-2	TRBD1	CASSLTIVTGGSGELFF	TGTGCCAGCAGCTTAACGATTGTTACAGGGGGGAGCGGGGAGCTGTTTTTT